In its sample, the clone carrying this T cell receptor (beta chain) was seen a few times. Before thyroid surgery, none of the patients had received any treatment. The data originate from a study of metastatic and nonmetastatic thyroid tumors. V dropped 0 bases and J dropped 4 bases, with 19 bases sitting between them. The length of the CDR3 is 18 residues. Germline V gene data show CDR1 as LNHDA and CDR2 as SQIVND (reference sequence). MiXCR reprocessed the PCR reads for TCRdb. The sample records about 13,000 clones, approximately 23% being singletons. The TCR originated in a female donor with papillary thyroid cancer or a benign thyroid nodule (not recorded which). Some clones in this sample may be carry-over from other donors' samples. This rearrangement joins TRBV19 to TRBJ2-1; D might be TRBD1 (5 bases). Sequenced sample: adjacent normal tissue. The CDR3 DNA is TGTGCCAGTAGTATAGATCCAACCCGTCTTGGGGCTTACAATGAGCAGTTCTTC. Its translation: CASSIDPTRLGAYNEQFF.